Listed here are 7 T cell receptor beta chains from one sample, sequenced in a study of cytomegalovirus exposure and HLA in healthy donors (dated by TCRdb to between 2016 and 2019). The library was made by the immunoSEQ multiplex PCR assay. For the multiplex PCR, a mixture combining 60 forward primers for TCR Vbeta segments and 13 reverse primers for TCR Jbeta segments was used. TCRdb holds this immuneACCESS table with in-frame rearrangements only. Some clones are missing; in checked studies, unresolved V genes explain under half, and the rest has no known cause. The sample table lists over 100,000 clones, roughly four fifths of them with a count of one. The ten largest clones take up about 3.5% of the sample. Specimen: PBMCs. Every receptor here comes from a woman aged 30 to 39 in good health and CMV-seropositive.

As for this clone: Sequence at one end of the junction differs from germline and may be a read error. This chain uses TRBV6-6 with TRBJ2-7; D remains ambiguous. The CDR3 covers 11 residues. Germline V gene data show CDR1 as MNHNY and CDR2 as SVGAGI (reference sequence). The CDR3 region is CASSYLQFIIF. CDR3 nucleotides: TGTGCCAGCAGTTACCTTCAGTTTATCATCTTC.

This chain links TRBV5-6 with TRBJ2-3; D may be TRBD2 (6 bases). Germline V gene data show CDR1 as SGHDT and CDR2 as YYEEEE. Trimming stripped 2 bases from V and 0 bases from J, with 16 bases between. CDR3 length: 17 amino acids. In nucleotides, the CDR3 is TGTGCCAGCAGCTTTTTATCGGCGGGACCTAGCACAGATACGCAGTATTTT. Translation: CASSFLSAGPSTDTQYF.

This clone has only one observation. The rearrangement uses TRBV5-4 and TRBJ1-1; weak D call: TRBD1 (5 bases). Between the trimmed V and J ends, which lost 3 bases and 8 bases, there was a span of 20 bases. Germline V gives CDR1 SGHNT, CDR2 YYREEE (reference sequence). The CDR3 is 15 amino acids. The chain's CDR3 is CASSSPRGDYGEAFF. CDR3 sequence (DNA): TGTGCCAGCAGCTCCCCTAGAGGGGACTATGGGGAAGCTTTCTTT.

The genes are TRBV6-6 and TRBJ1-1; perhaps TRBD1 as D (5 bases). Germline V gene data show CDR1 as MNHNY and CDR2 as SVGAGI (reference sequence). The V end lost 7 bases, the J end lost 6 bases, and 21 bases lay between the germline ends. This CDR3 spans 15 amino acids. The CDR3 spells CASTSGAKPSAEAFF. The CDR3 DNA reads as TGTGCCAGCACCTCTGGGGCGAAGCCGAGCGCTGAAGCTTTCTTT.

V gene TRBV9 combines with J gene TRBJ2-1, with unresolved D. From germline, CDR1 is SGDLS and CDR2 YYNGEE. V lost 2 bases to trimming and J lost 9 bases, with 15 bases between them. This CDR3 has 14 residues. Here the CDR3 reads CASSVLPEPAEQFF. The CDR3 DNA sequence: TGTGCCAGCAGCGTTCTGCCGGAGCCCGCTGAGCAGTTCTTC.

This clone has just a few counts. The V gene is TRBV11-2, the J gene TRBJ2-1; 8 nucleotides match TRBD2. V dropped 5 bases and J dropped 3; count of bases not matched to a gene: 6. This CDR3 has 15 residues. Germline lookup yields CDR1 SGHAT and CDR2 FQNNGV. This chain's CDR3 is CASSPDRGGYNEQFF. Written as DNA, the CDR3 is TGTGCCAGCAGCCCCGATCGGGGGGGCTACAATGAGCAGTTCTTC.

The chain couples TRBV25-1 to TRBJ1-2, with D tentatively TRBD1 (5 bases). V lost 3 bases and J 7 bases, leaving 21 bases between the germline ends. Germline values: CDR1 MGHDK, CDR2 SYGVNS. This CDR3 is built from 16 residues. This CDR3 reads CASSDPKLGTQRGYTF. CDR3 DNA sequence: TGTGCCAGCAGTGACCCAAAACTGGGGACTCAACGTGGCTACACCTTC.